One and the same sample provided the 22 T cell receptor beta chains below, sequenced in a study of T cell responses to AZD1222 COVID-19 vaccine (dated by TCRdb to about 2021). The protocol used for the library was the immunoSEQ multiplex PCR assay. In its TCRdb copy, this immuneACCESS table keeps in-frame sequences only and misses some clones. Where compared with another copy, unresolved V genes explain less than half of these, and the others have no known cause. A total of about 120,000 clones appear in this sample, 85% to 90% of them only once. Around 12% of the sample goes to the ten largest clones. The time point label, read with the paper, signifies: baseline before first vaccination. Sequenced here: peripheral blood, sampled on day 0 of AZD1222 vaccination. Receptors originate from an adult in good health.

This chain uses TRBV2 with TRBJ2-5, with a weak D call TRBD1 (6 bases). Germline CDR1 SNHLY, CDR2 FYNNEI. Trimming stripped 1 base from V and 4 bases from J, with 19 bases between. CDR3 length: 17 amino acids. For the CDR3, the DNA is TGTGCCAGCAGTGAAGATGCAGGGGCCAAAGGAGGAGAGACCCAGTACTTC. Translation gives CASSEDAGAKGGETQYF.

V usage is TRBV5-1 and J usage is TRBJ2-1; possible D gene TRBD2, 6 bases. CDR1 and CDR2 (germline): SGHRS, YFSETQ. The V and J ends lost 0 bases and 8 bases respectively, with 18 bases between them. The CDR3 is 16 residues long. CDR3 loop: CASSLAGTGGLHEQFF. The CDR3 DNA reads TGCGCCAGCAGCTTGGCCGGGACTGGAGGTTTGCATGAGCAGTTCTTC.

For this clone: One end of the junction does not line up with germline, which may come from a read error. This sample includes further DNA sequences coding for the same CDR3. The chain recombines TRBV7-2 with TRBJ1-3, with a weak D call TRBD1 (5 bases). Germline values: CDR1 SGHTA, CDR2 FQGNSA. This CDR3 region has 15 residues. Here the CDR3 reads CASSLGPSSGNTIYF. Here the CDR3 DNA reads TGTGCCAGTAGCTTGGGACCGAGCTCTGGAAACACCATATATTTT.

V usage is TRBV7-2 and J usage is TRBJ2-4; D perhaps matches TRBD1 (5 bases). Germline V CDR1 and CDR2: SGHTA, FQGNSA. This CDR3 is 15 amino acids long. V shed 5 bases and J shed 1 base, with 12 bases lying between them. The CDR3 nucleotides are TGTGCCAGCAGCCCGCAACAGGCGGCCAAAAACATTCAGTACTTC. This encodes CASSPQQAAKNIQYF.

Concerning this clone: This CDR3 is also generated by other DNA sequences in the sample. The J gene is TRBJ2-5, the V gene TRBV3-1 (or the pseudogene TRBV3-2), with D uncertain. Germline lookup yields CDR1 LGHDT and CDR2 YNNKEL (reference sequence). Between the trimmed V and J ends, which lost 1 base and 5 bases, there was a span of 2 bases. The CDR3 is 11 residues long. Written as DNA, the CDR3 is TGTGCCAGCAGCCAAGGGGAGACCCAGTACTTC. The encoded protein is CASSQGETQYF.

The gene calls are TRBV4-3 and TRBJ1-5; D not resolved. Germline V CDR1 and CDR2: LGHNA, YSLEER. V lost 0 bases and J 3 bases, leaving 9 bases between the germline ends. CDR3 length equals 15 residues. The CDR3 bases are TGCGCCAGCAGCCAAGACTATGGACTCAATCAGCCCCAGCATTTT. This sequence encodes CASSQDYGLNQPQHF.

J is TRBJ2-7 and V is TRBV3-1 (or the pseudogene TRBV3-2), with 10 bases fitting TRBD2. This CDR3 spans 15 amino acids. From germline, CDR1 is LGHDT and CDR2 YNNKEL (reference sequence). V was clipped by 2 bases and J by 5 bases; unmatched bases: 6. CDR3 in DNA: TGTGCCAGCAGCCAATCTGGGCTAGCGGGAGACGAGCAGTACTTC. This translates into CASSQSGLAGDEQYF.

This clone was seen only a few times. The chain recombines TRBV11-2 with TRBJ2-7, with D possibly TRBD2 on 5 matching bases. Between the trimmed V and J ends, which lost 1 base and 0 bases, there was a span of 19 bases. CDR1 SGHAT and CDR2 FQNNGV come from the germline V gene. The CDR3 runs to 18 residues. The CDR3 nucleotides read TGTGCCAGCAGCTTAGCGTACAGCGGAGTTTTAAGCTCCTACGAGCAGTACTTC. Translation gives CASSLAYSGVLSSYEQYF. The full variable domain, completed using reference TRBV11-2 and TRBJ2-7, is EAGVAQSPRYKIIEKRQSVAFWCNPISGHATLYWYQQILGQGPKLLIQFQNNGVVDDSQLPKDRFSAERLKGVDSTLKIQPAKLEDSAVYLCASSLAYSGVLSSYEQYFGPGTRLTVT.

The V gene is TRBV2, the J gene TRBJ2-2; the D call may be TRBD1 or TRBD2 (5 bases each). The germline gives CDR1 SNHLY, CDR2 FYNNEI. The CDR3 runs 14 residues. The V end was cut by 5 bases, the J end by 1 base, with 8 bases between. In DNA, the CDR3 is TGTGCCAGCAGTCGGGACGGGAACACCGGGGAGCTGTTTTTT. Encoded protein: CASSRDGNTGELFF.

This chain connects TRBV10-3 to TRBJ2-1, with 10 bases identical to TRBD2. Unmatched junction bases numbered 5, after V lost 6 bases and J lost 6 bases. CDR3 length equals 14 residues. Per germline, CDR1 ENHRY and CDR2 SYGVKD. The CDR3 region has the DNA TGTGCCATCAGGGAGGGACTAGCGCGCAATGAGCAGTTCTTC. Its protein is CAIREGLARNEQFF.

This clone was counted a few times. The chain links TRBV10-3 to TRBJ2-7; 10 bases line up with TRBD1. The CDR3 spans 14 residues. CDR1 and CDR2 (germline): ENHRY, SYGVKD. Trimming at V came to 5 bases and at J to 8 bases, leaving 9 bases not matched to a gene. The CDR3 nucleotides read TGTGCCATCAGTACCGGGACAGGGGAAGAAAAGCAGTACTTC. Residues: CAISTGTGEEKQYF.

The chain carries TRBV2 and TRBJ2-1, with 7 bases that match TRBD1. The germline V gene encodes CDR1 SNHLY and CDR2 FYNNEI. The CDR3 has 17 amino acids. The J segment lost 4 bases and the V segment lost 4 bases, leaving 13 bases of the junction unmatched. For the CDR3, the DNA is TGTGCCAGCAGTGGCCGGGACAGAACACTCTTTTACAATGAGCAGTTCTTC. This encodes CASSGRDRTLFYNEQFF.

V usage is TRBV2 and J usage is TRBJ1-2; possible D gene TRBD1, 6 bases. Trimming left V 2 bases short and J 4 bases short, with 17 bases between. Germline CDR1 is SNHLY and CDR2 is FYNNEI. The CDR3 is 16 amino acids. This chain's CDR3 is CASSESGQQGSYGYTF. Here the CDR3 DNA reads TGTGCCAGCAGTGAATCCGGGCAACAGGGTAGCTATGGCTACACCTTC.

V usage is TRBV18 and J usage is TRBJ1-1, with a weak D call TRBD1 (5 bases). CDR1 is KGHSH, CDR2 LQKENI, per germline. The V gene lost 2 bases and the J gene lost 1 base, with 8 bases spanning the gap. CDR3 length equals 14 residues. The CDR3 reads CASSPGGGNTEAFF. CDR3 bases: TGTGCCAGCTCACCAGGGGGAGGGAACACTGAAGCTTTCTTT.

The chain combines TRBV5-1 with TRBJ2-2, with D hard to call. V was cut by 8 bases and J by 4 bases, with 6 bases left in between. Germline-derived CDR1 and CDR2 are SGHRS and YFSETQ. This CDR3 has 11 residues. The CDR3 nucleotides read TGCGCCAGTACAGTCACCGGGGAGCTGTTTTTT. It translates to CASTVTGELFF.

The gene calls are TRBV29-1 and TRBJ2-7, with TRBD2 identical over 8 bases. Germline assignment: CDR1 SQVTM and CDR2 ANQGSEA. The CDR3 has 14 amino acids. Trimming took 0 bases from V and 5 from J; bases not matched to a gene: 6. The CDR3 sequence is CSVEDSGIGDEQYF. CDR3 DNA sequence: TGCAGCGTTGAAGATAGCGGGATCGGGGACGAGCAGTACTTC.

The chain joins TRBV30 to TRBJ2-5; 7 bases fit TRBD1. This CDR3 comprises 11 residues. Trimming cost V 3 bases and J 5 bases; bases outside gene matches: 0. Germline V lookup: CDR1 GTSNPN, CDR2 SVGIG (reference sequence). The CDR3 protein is CAWRQGETQYF. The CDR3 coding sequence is TGTGCCTGGAGACAGGGGGAGACCCAGTACTTC.

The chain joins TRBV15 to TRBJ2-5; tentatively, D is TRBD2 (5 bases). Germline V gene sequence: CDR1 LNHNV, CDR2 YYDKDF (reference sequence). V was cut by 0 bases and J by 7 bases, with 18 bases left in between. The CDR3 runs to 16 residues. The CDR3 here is CATSRDPGSRVWTQYF. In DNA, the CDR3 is TGTGCCACCAGCAGAGATCCGGGGAGTAGGGTGTGGACCCAGTACTTC.

Written as DNA, the CDR3 is TGTGCCAGCAGTTCCGGGACGGAGTATGAAAAACTGTTTTTT. Its translation is CASSSGTEYEKLFF. The J gene is TRBJ1-4, the V gene TRBV7-2; D may be TRBD1 (5 bases). The V gene lost 6 bases and the J gene lost 6 bases, with 14 bases spanning the gap. This CDR3 contains 14 residues. Germline V CDR1 and CDR2: SGHTA, FQGNSA.

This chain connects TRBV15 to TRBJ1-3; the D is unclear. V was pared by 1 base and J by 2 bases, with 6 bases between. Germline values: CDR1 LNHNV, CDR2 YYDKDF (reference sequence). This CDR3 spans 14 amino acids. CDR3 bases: TGTGCCACCAGCAGAGGAGGGACTGGAAACACCATATATTTT. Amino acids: CATSRGGTGNTIYF.

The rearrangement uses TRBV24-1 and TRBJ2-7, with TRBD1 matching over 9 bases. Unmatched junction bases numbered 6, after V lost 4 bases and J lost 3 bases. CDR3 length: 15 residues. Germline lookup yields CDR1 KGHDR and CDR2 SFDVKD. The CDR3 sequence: CATSDSGTGYYEQYF. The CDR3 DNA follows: TGTGCCACCAGTGACTCCGGGACAGGGTACTACGAGCAGTACTTC.

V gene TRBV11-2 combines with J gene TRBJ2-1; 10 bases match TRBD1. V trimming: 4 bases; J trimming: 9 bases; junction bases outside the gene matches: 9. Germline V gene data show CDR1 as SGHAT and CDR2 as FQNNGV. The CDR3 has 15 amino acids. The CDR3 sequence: CASSSPLDRGAEQFF. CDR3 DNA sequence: TGTGCCAGCAGCTCTCCTTTGGACAGGGGGGCTGAGCAGTTCTTC.